This T cell receptor (beta chain) derives from a study of blood T cells in healthy people across ages. Study-level results: Unknown CMV status may confound age-related changes in expanded clones.

A note on this clonotype: The antigen is undetermined.

A J-beta primer mix and a sample-barcoded 5' primer were used in a second PCR of about 7 to 12 cycles. TCRdb fed the 5' RACE reads into MiXCR, producing one record per CDR3 protein. This sample carries about 1.7 million distinct CDR3 sequences, approximately 28% of them seen once, and the ten largest clones take roughly 8.2%. From germline, CDR1 is SQVTM and CDR2 ANQGSEA. Trimming stripped 4 bases from V and 1 base from J, with 11 bases between. The CDR3 is 14 residues long. The chain has TRBV29-1 and TRBJ2-1, with D possibly matching TRBD2 (5 bases). The origin of this receptor is a woman aged 25 to 45 in good health. Sequencing was performed on blood. CDR3 region: CSVGRVLSYNEQFF. DNA for the CDR3: TGCAGCGTTGGGCGGGTTTTATCCTACAATGAGCAGTTCTTC.